Shown below are 3 T cell receptor beta chains from a single sample sequenced in a study of T cell clonotyping in hematopoietic cell transplantation. The table came from immunoSEQ multiplex PCR; TCRdb's copy has only in-frame clones and leaves some out. The sample comprises under 5,500 clones, about 30% of which are singletons, and roughly an eighth rests with the top ten. Source: peripheral blood mononuclear cells, taken 180 days after allogeneic stem cell transplant. The origin of the receptors is a male patient aged 40 to 50 who had an allogeneic stem cell transplant from an unrelated donor, so the T cells may come from the graft donor. Some clones in this sample may be carry-over from other donors' samples.

This clone showed up just a few times. V usage is TRBV28 and J usage is TRBJ2-4, with D perhaps TRBD1 or TRBD2 (6 bases each). Germline assignment: CDR1 MDHEN and CDR2 SYDVKM. Trimming removed 4 bases from V and 0 bases from J, with 10 bases in between. The CDR3 spans 15 residues. CDR3 loop: CASSYGGLAKNIQYF. The CDR3 DNA is TGTGCCAGCAGTTACGGGGGCCTAGCCAAAAACATTCAGTACTTC.

This chain connects TRBV5-6 to TRBJ2-1, with D perhaps matching TRBD2 (6 bases). Germline V gene lookup returns CDR1 SGHDT and CDR2 YYEEEE. Deletions cut 3 bases from V and 9 bases from J, with 22 bases between. The CDR3 is 16 residues long. The CDR3 sequence is CASSSLRDFPLGEQFF. The CDR3, as DNA: TGTGCCAGCAGCTCCCTCCGGGACTTCCCTTTAGGTGAGCAGTTCTTC.

This clone was observed a few times. The rearrangement links TRBV11-3 to TRBJ2-7; D is possibly TRBD2 (6 bases). The CDR3 is 14 amino acids. Trimming took 8 bases from V and 3 from J, leaving 17 bases between them. CDR1 is SGHNT and CDR2 is YENEEA in the germline V gene. The CDR3 DNA sequence: TGTGCCAGCGCGGCGGGGTGGACTGTCTACGAGCAGTACTTC. This gives the protein CASAAGWTVYEQYF. Full variable domain (missing parts from reference TRBV11-3 and TRBJ2-7): EAGVVQSPRYKIIEKKQPVAFWCNPISGHNTLYWYLQNLGQGPELLIRYENEEAVDDSQLPKDRFSAERLKGVDSTLKIQPAELGDSAVYLCASAAGWTVYEQYFGPGTRLTVT.